One and the same sample provided the 9 T cell receptor beta chains below, sequenced in a study of T cells in Graves' hyperthyroidism and ophthalmopathy. TCR beta CDR3 sequences were amplified from RNA transcripts. In the first-round RT-PCR of the TCR CDR3, the HTBI primer set was used. TCRdb independently ran MiXCR on the multiplex PCR reads; one entry per CDR3 protein. The profile shows about 570,000 distinct CDR3 sequences, around 42% of them singletons. The sequenced sample was peripheral blood or thyroid tissue (not recorded which). All receptors derive from an adult woman with Graves' disease, either hyperthyroidism or ophthalmopathy (not recorded which).

A remark on this clonotype: Lacking the conserved final phenylalanine or tryptophan, this CDR3 likely reflects a read error. The chain is built from TRBV20-1 and TRBJ1-5; 7 nucleotides line up with TRBD1. V trimming: 2 bases; J trimming: 4 bases; junction bases outside the gene matches: 2. The CDR3 has 13 residues. In germline, CDR1 is DFQATT, CDR2 SNEGSKA (reference sequence). This CDR3 reads CSARRTGNQPQHG. DNA of the CDR3: TGCAGTGCTAGAAGGACAGGTAATCAGCCCCAGCATGGT.

The gene calls are TRBV29-1 and TRBJ2-7; 8 bases align to TRBD2. The CDR3 spans 13 residues. Germline assignment: CDR1 SQVTM and CDR2 ANQGSEA. The V gene end was trimmed by 6 bases and the J gene end by 7 bases; junction bases not matched to a gene: 11. The CDR3 DNA reads as TGCAGCGTCCAGGAGCGGGAGCACAATGAGCAGTACTTC. It codes for CSVQEREHNEQYF.

This clonotype was recorded many times. This chain uses TRBV30 with TRBJ1-2; D perhaps matches TRBD1 (5 bases). The V end lost 8 bases, the J end lost 8 bases, and 12 bases lay between the germline ends. The CDR3 is 10 residues long. Germline V lookup: CDR1 GTSNPN, CDR2 SVGIG (reference sequence). The CDR3 sequence is CALEGVGYTF. The CDR3 nucleotides read TGTGCCCTCGAAGGGGTCGGCTACACCTTC.

V and J are TRBV20-1 and TRBJ2-7; possible D gene TRBD1, 6 bases. Trimming shortened V by 4 bases and J by 4 bases, and 11 bases separated the two germline ends. Germline values: CDR1 DFQATT, CDR2 SNEGSKA (reference sequence). The CDR3 consists of 12 residues. This CDR3 is CSAKQGRYEQYF. CDR3 in DNA: TGCAGTGCTAAACAGGGTCGGTACGAGCAGTACTTC.

This clonotype was seen ten or more times. V gene TRBV6-5 combines with J gene TRBJ1-1; D is uncertain. This CDR3 has 13 amino acids. Trimming took off 8 bases at V and 0 bases at J, with 10 bases between the two ends. Per germline, CDR1 MNHEY and CDR2 SVGAGI. The CDR3 is CASWRAVNTEAFF. DNA for the CDR3: TGTGCCAGCTGGCGGGCGGTGAACACTGAAGCTTTCTTT.

V usage is TRBV5-6 and J usage is TRBJ1-6, with a tentative D call TRBD1 (5 bases). Germline V gives CDR1 SGHDT, CDR2 YYEEEE. With 5 bases removed from V and 9 bases from J, the gap between germline ends came to 12 bases. CDR3 length: 13 residues. The CDR3 here is CASRAFQGSPLHF. The CDR3 bases are TGTGCCAGCAGGGCGTTCCAGGGTTCACCCCTCCACTTT.

The gene calls are TRBV2 and TRBJ1-5; D remains ambiguous. The CDR3 extends over 13 amino acids. Germline V gene lookup returns CDR1 SNHLY and CDR2 FYNNEI. Trimming shortened V by 0 bases and J by 11 bases, and 11 bases separated the two germline ends. The CDR3 protein is CASSEALAGAQHF. The CDR3 nucleotides are TGTGCCAGCAGTGAAGCTCTAGCGGGAGCCCAGCATTTT. The complete variable domain, with remaining parts taken from reference TRBV2 and TRBJ1-5, reads EPEVTQTPSHQVTQMGQEVILRCVPISNHLYFYWYRQILGQKVEFLVSFYNNEISEKSEIFDDQFSVERPDGSNFTLKIRSTKLEDSAMYFCASSEALAGAQHFGDGTRLSIL.

The V and J genes are TRBV24-1 and TRBJ1-2; no reliable D call. The germline V gene encodes CDR1 KGHDR and CDR2 SFDVKD. Trimming left V 3 bases short and J 0 bases short, with 13 bases between. This CDR3 has 16 amino acids. CDR3 in DNA: TGTGCCACCAGTGATGCGAAGACTGCTACTAACTATGGCTACACCTTC. It encodes CATSDAKTATNYGYTF.

The rearrangement joins TRBV10-3 to TRBJ1-6; TRBD1 matches at 8 bases. The trim removed 10 bases at V and 8 bases at J, leaving 7 bases unmatched. CDR1 is ENHRY, CDR2 SYGVKD, per germline. This CDR3 contains 13 residues. The chain's CDR3 is CATFDRGYSPLHF. As DNA, the CDR3 is TGTGCCACTTTCGACAGGGGTTATTCACCCCTCCACTTT.